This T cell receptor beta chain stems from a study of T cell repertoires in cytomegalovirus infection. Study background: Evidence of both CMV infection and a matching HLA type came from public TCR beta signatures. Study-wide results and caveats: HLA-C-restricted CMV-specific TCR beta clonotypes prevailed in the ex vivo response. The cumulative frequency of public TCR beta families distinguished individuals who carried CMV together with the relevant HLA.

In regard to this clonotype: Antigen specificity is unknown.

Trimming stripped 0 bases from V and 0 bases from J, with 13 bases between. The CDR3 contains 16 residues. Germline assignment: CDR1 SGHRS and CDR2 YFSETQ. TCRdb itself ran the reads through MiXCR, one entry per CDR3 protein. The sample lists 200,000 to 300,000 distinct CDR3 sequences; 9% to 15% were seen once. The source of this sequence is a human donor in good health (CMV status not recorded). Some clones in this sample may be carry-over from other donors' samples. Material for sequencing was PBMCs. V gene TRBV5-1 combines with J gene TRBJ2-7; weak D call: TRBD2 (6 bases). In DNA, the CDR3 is TGCGCCAGCAGCTTGGCCGGGGACTTTGTCTCCTACGAGCAGTACTTC. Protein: CASSLAGDFVSYEQYF.